This T cell receptor (beta chain) was obtained from a study of blood T cell repertoires in COVID-19. Turning to the study itself: Collection of acute and convalescent COVID-19 samples took place in the United States, Italy and Spain.

TCRdb's table, derived via immunoSEQ multiplex PCR, lists solely in-frame clones and lacks some. The table includes about 350,000 clones, roughly nine tenths detected once. Participants came from some 23 US areas, aged roughly 18 to 89 years. Participants' own reports of clinical history determined their cohort assignment. The CDR3 totals 15 residues. V lost 4 bases and J lost 2; bases outside the gene matches: 4. Germline CDR1 ENHRY, CDR2 SYGVKD. The genes are TRBV10-3 and TRBJ2-3; 9 positions match TRBD2. The sequence was collected from a woman under 40 who had recovered from COVID-19. The specimen sequenced was PBMCs or T cells enriched from blood (not recorded which). The CDR3 DNA is TGTGCCATCAGTGGAGCGGGGGGCCCCACAGATACGCAGTATTTT. Its translation: CAISGAGGPTDTQYF.